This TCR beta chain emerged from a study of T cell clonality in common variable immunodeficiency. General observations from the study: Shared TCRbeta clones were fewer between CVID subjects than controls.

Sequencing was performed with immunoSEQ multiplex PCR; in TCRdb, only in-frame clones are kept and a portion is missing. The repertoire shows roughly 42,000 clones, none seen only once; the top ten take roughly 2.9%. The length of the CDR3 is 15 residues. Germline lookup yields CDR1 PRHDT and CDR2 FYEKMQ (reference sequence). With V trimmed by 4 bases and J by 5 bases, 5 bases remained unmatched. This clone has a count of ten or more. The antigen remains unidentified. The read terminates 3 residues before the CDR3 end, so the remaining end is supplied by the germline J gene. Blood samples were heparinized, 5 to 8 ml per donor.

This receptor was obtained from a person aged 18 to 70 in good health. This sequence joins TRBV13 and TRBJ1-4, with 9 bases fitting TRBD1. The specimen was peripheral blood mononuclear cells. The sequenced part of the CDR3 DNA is TGTGCCAGCAGCTCGGAGACAGGGGGAAATGAAAAA. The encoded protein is CASSSETGGNEK. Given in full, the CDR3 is CASSSETGGNEKLFF.